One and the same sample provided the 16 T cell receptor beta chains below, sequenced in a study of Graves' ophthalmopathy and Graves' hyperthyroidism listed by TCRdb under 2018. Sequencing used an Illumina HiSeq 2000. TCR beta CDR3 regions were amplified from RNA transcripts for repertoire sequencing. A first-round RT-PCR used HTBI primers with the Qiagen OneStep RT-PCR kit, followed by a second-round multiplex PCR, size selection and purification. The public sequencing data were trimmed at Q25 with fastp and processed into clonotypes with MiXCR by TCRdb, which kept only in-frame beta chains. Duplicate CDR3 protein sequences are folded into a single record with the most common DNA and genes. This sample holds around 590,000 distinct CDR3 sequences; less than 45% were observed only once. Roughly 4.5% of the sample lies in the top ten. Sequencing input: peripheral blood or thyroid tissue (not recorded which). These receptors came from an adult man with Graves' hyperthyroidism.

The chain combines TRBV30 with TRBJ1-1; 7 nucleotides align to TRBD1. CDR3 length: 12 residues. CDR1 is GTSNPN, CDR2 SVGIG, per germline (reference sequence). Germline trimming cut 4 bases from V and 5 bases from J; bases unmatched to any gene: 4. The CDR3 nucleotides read TGTGCCTGGAACAGGGGTGGGACTGAAGCTTTCTTT. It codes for CAWNRGGTEAFF.

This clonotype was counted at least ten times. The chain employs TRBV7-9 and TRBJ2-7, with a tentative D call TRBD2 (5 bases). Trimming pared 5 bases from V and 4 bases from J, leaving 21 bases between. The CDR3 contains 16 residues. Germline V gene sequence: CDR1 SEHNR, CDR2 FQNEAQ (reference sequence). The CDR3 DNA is TGTGCCAGCAGCCACCCGGGATCCCCAACTCCTTACGAGCAGTACTTC. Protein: CASSHPGSPTPYEQYF.

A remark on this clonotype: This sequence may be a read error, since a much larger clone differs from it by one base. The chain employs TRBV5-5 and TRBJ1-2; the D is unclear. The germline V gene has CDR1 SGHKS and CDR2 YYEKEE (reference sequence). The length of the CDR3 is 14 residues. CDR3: CASGLGTTNYGYTF. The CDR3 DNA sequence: TGCGCCAGCGGCTTGGGTACGACTAACTATGGCTACACCTTC.

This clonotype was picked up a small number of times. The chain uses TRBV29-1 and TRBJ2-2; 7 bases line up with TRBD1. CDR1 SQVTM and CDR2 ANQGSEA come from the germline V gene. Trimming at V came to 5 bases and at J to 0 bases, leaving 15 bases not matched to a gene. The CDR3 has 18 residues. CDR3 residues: CSVQVPAGTEANTGELFF. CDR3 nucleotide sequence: TGCAGCGTTCAGGTTCCCGCCGGGACAGAGGCGAACACCGGGGAGCTGTTTTTT.

DNA of the CDR3: TGCAGCGTTGGGCTAGCCTCCCCCTACGAGCAGTACTTC. It specifies CSVGLASPYEQYF. The V and J genes are TRBV29-1 and TRBJ2-7, with D perhaps matching TRBD2 (5 bases). The V and J ends lost 4 bases and 2 bases respectively, with 12 bases between them. CDR3 length: 13 residues. Germline CDR1 reads SQVTM; CDR2 reads ANQGSEA.

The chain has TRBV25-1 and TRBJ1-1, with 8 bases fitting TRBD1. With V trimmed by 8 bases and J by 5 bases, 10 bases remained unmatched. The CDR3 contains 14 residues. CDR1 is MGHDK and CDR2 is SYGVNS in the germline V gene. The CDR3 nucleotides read TGTGCCAGCTCGCACGACAGGGGAGGTACTGAAGCTTTCTTT. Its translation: CASSHDRGGTEAFF.

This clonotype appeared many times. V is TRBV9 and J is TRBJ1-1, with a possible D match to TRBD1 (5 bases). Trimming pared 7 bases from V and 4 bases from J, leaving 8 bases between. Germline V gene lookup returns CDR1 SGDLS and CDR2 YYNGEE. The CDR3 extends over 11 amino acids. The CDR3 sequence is CASGGPTEAFF. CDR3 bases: TGTGCCAGCGGGGGTCCCACTGAAGCTTTCTTT.

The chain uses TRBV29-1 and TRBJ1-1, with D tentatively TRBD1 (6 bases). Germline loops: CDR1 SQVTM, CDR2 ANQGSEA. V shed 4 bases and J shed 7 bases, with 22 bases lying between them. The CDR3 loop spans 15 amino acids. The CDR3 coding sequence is TGCAGCGTTGGTGTAAGGGGACGGTGGGACATTGAAGCTTTCTTT. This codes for CSVGVRGRWDIEAFF.

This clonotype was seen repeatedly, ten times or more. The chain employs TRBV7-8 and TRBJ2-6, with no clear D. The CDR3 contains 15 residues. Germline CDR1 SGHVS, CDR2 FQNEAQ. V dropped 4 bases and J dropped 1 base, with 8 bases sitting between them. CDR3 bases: TGTGCCAGCAGCTCCCTCCGTTCTGGGGCCAACGTCCTGACTTTC. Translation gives CASSSLRSGANVLTF.

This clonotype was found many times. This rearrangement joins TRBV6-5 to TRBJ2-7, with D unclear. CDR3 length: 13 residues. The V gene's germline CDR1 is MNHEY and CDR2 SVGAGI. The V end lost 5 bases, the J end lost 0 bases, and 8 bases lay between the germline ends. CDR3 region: CASSGSRSYEQYF. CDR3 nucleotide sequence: TGTGCCAGCAGTGGAAGCCGCTCCTACGAGCAGTACTTC.

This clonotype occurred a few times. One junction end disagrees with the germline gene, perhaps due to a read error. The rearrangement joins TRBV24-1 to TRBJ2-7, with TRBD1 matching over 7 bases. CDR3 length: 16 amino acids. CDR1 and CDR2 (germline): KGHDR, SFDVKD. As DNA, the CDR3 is TGTGCCAGCAGTACTAGGTTGAGACAGGGAAGCTACGAGCAGTACTTC. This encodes CASSTRLRQGSYEQYF.

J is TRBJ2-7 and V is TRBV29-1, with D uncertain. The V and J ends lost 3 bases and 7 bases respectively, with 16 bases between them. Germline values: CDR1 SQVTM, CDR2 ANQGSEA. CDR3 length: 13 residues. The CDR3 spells CSVEENSYNEQYF. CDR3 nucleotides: TGCAGCGTTGAGGAAAACTCCTACAATGAGCAGTACTTC.

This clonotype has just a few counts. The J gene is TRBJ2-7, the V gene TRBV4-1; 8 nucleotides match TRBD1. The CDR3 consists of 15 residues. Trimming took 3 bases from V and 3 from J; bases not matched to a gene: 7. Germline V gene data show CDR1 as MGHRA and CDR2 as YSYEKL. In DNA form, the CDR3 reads TGCGCCAGCAGCCAGCGAGGACAGGGATACTACGAGCAGTACTTC. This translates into CASSQRGQGYYEQYF.

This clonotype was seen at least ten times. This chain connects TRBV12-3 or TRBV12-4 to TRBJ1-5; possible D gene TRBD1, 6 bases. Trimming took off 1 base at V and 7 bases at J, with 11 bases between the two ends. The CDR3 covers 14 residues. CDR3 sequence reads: CASSLGGGEQPQHF. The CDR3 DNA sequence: TGTGCCAGCAGTTTAGGGGGGGGCGAACAGCCCCAGCATTTT.

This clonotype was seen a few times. In nucleotides, the CDR3 is TGTGCCAGCAGTGAATCCGGGACAGGGATTTACGAGCAGTACTTC. It codes for CASSESGTGIYEQYF. This chain connects TRBV6-1 to TRBJ2-7; 9 bases align to TRBD1. V shed 2 bases and J 4 bases; nucleotides not matched to a gene: 6. CDR1 is MNHNS and CDR2 is SASEGT in the germline V gene. This CDR3 has 15 amino acids.

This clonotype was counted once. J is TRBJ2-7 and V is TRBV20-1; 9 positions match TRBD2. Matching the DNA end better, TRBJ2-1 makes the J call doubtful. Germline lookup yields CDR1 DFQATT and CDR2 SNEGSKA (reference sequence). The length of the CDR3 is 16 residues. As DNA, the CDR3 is TGCAGTGCCCTCAGGACTAGCGTTAGCTCCTACAATGAGCAGTTCTTC. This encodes CSALRTSVSSYNEQFF.